A single sample is the source of the 27 T cell receptor beta chains below, sequenced in a study of shared clonotypes between healthy human individuals. Only in-frame clones appear in the TCRdb table, and some are missing; sequencing was by immunoSEQ multiplex PCR. Of around 2.1 million clones in the sample, more than 85% are singletons; the top ten hold roughly 1.7%. Terminally differentiated effector memory CD45RA+ cells were excluded by CCR7 positive selection of CD45RO-negative cells. The source material was naive CD8+ T cells from PBMCs. Source of these receptors: a man in his late teens or twenties in good health. Some clones in this sample may be carry-over from other donors' samples.

The CDR3, as DNA: TGTGCCAGCAGTTTCGTAGGGAGTTTGGCCTACGAGCAGTACTTC. Its protein is CASSFVGSLAYEQYF. The rearrangement links TRBV27 to TRBJ2-7, with D perhaps matching TRBD2 (5 bases). The CDR3 spans 15 residues. Germline V CDR1 and CDR2: MNHEY, SMNVEV (reference sequence). The ends were cut back, 3 bases at V and 2 bases at J, with 14 bases in the middle.

The rearrangement uses TRBV7-2 and TRBJ2-7; no reliable D call. This CDR3 spans 13 amino acids. Germline V CDR1 and CDR2: SGHTA, FQGNSA. Trimming removed 3 bases from V and 0 bases from J, with 6 bases in between. The CDR3 DNA reads TGTGCCAGCAGCTTGCTAGTCTCCTACGAGCAGTACTTC. Protein sequence: CASSLLVSYEQYF. Full variable domain (missing parts from reference TRBV7-2 and TRBJ2-7): GAGVSQSPSNKVTEKGKDVELRCDPISGHTALYWYRQSLGQGLEFLIYFQGNSAPDKSGLPSDRFSAERTGGSVSTLTIQRTQQEDSAVYLCASSLLVSYEQYFGPGTRLTVT.

The V call is TRBV4-1, the J call TRBJ1-3; the D is unclear. Germline CDR1 and CDR2: MGHRA and YSYEKL. The V gene lost 0 bases and the J gene lost 4 bases, with 13 bases spanning the gap. CDR3 length: 16 amino acids. CDR3 protein: CASSQDFGLSGNTIYF. Written as DNA, the CDR3 is TGCGCCAGCAGCCAAGATTTCGGGTTGTCAGGAAACACCATATATTTT.

The chain employs TRBV10-2 and TRBJ2-7; TRBD1 agrees at 7 bases. The CDR3 runs to 13 residues. Germline V gene lookup returns CDR1 WSHSY and CDR2 SAAADI. Trimming cost V 9 bases and J 2 bases; bases outside gene matches: 7. The CDR3 loop reads CASSRQGAYEQYF. For the CDR3, the DNA is TGCGCCAGTTCCCGGCAGGGGGCCTACGAGCAGTACTTC.

The chain carries TRBV27 and TRBJ2-1; possible D gene TRBD1, 6 bases. The CDR3 is 14 amino acids. Germline lookup yields CDR1 MNHEY and CDR2 SMNVEV (reference sequence). With 6 bases removed from V and 6 bases from J, the gap between germline ends came to 15 bases. CDR3 sequence: CASSDNRAGNEQFF. DNA for the CDR3: TGTGCCAGCAGCGACAACAGGGCGGGCAATGAGCAGTTCTTC.

The chain carries TRBV9 and TRBJ1-3, with D perhaps TRBD1 (6 bases). The length of the CDR3 is 16 residues. The germline V and J ends were trimmed by 0 bases and 1 base, with 11 bases remaining between them. CDR1 is SGDLS, CDR2 YYNGEE, per germline. The CDR3 spells CASSVGAGASGNTIYF. In DNA, the CDR3 is TGTGCCAGCAGCGTAGGGGCAGGGGCTTCTGGAAACACCATATATTTT.

The chain employs TRBV19 and TRBJ1-2; a possible D gene is TRBD1 (5 bases). The germline V gene has CDR1 LNHDA and CDR2 SQIVND (reference sequence). The ends were cut back, 4 bases at V and 0 bases at J, with 15 bases in the middle. The CDR3 contains 16 residues. The CDR3 DNA is TGTGCCAGTAGTACATATCGGGACGGTCCTAACTATGGCTACACCTTC. Translated: CASSTYRDGPNYGYTF.

J is TRBJ2-1 and V is TRBV5-1, with D tentatively TRBD2 (6 bases). V shed 7 bases and J shed 8 bases, with 13 bases lying between them. Germline loops: CDR1 SGHRS, CDR2 YFSETQ. This CDR3 is 12 amino acids long. CDR3 region: CASRLVRDEQFF. CDR3 in DNA: TGCGCCAGCCGACTAGTTCGCGATGAGCAGTTCTTC.

V usage is TRBV9 and J usage is TRBJ2-1, with 9 nucleotides matching TRBD1. The V and J ends lost 6 bases and 7 bases, in that order; junction bases with no gene match: 11. The length of the CDR3 is 15 residues. CDR1 is SGDLS and CDR2 is YYNGEE in the germline V gene. CDR3 loop: CASNLGGTGMNEQFF. DNA for the CDR3: TGTGCCAGCAACTTAGGGGGGACAGGGATGAATGAGCAGTTCTTC.

Notes on this clone: Other nucleotide sequences in the sample specify the same CDR3. The genes are TRBV18 and TRBJ2-7; D gene ambiguous. The CDR3 extends over 12 amino acids. Trimming left V 4 bases short and J 0 bases short, with 4 bases between. Per the germline V gene, CDR1 is KGHSH and CDR2 is LQKENI. The CDR3, as DNA: TGTGCCAGCTCACAGGACTCCTACGAGCAGTACTTC. Residues: CASSQDSYEQYF. The full variable domain, completed using reference TRBV18 and TRBJ2-7, is NAGVMQNPRHLVRRRGQEARLRCSPMKGHSHVYWYRQLPEEGLKFMVYLQKENIIDESGMPKERFSAEFPKEGPSILRIQQVVRGDSAAYFCASSQDSYEQYFGPGTRLTVT.

This chain connects TRBV9 to TRBJ2-7, with D unresolved. The V gene's germline CDR1 is SGDLS and CDR2 YYNGEE. Trimming cost V 4 bases and J 7 bases, with 12 bases left between them. CDR3 length equals 12 residues. The CDR3 bases are TGTGCCAGCAGCCTCTCGGCGGAGGAGCAGTACTTC. It translates to CASSLSAEEQYF.

The V call is TRBV4-1, the J call TRBJ1-3; no clear D gene. Trimming shortened V by 1 base and J by 0 bases, and 10 bases separated the two germline ends. The CDR3 is 16 residues long. Germline assignment: CDR1 MGHRA and CDR2 YSYEKL. This chain's CDR3 is CASSQGLVLSGNTIYF. CDR3 nucleotides: TGCGCCAGCAGCCAAGGGCTCGTTCTCTCTGGAAACACCATATATTTT.

The chain uses TRBV29-1 and TRBJ2-5; TRBD2 matches 8 bases. The last part of the DNA fits TRBJ2-7 better; the J call may be wrong. The CDR3 runs to 16 residues. Germline V lookup: CDR1 SQVTM, CDR2 ANQGSEA. The CDR3 DNA is TGCAGCGTTGAAAGCCGGGAGGGGGAGAGGTCCTACGAGCAGTACTTC. Translating gives CSVESREGERSYEQYF.

This clone was counted between two and nine times. Other DNA sequences from this sample encode an identical CDR3 as well. CDR3 residues: CASSYRGDQPQHF. The DNA for the CDR3 is TGTGCCAGCAGTTACAGGGGGGATCAGCCCCAGCATTTT. The chain joins TRBV6-5 to TRBJ1-5, with D possibly being TRBD1 (6 bases). The ends were cut back, 2 bases at V and 5 bases at J, with 7 bases in the middle. The CDR3 has 13 residues. Germline assignment: CDR1 MNHEY and CDR2 SVGAGI.

Only one count was recorded for this clone. The chain recombines TRBV7-6 with TRBJ2-2; D remains ambiguous. This CDR3 region has 12 residues. The germline V gene encodes CDR1 SGHVS and CDR2 FNYEAQ. The V and J ends lost 4 bases and 6 bases respectively, with 6 bases between them. CDR3: CASSSISGELFF. The CDR3 region has the DNA TGTGCCAGCAGCTCTATTTCCGGGGAGCTGTTTTTT.

The rearrangement joins TRBV27 to TRBJ2-7, with D perhaps matching TRBD1 (6 bases). Germline CDR1 and CDR2: MNHEY and SMNVEV (reference sequence). The CDR3 is made up of 14 amino acids. Trimming took off 10 bases at V and 3 bases at J, with 19 bases between the two ends. DNA of the CDR3: TGTGCCACCAAACGCAGGGGACCTCTCTACGAGCAGTACTTC. Translation: CATKRRGPLYEQYF.

The rearrangement uses TRBV7-2 and TRBJ2-5; D is unresolved. V was cut by 1 base and J by 1 base, with 10 bases left in between. Looked up from germline, CDR1 is SGHTA and CDR2 is FQGNSA. This CDR3 is 15 amino acids long. CDR3 nucleotides: TGTGCCAGCAGCTTAGTTGCGGTTTCCCAAGAGACCCAGTACTTC. Its translation: CASSLVAVSQETQYF.

This rearrangement joins TRBV4-3 to TRBJ1-1; 7 bases align to TRBD1. V was clipped by 4 bases and J by 3 bases; unmatched bases: 5. The CDR3 sequence is 14 residues long. Looked up from germline, CDR1 is LGHNA and CDR2 is YSLEER. For the CDR3, the DNA is TGCGCCAGCAGCCGACTTACAGGGGACACTGAAGCTTTCTTT. It yields the protein CASSRLTGDTEAFF.

The chain recombines TRBV10-3 with TRBJ1-1, with 9 bases matching TRBD1. The length of the CDR3 is 13 residues. With 4 bases clipped from V and 6 bases from J, the junction kept 3 bases outside the gene matches. CDR1 ENHRY and CDR2 SYGVKD come from the germline V gene. CDR3 sequence: CAISGDRVSEAFF. The CDR3 DNA follows: TGTGCCATCAGTGGGGACAGGGTGTCTGAAGCTTTCTTT.

The V call is TRBV7-6, the J call TRBJ1-4; 9 positions agree with TRBD1. V lost 6 bases and J lost 6; bases outside the gene matches: 8. Germline V lookup: CDR1 SGHVS, CDR2 FNYEAQ. This CDR3 is 15 amino acids long. The CDR3 region has the DNA TGTGCCAGCAGAAGTACCGGGACAGGGTATGAAAAACTGTTTTTT. Encoded protein: CASRSTGTGYEKLFF.

The gene calls are TRBV9 and TRBJ2-2; TRBD1 matches at 9 bases. The germline V gene has CDR1 SGDLS and CDR2 YYNGEE. J gave up 4 bases and V 6 bases, and 7 bases lay outside the gene matches. CDR3 size: 15 residues. The CDR3: CASTTGGRGTGELFF. The CDR3, as DNA: TGTGCCAGCACCACAGGGGGCCGGGGCACCGGGGAGCTGTTTTTT.

This clone was observed a single time. The chain links TRBV15 to TRBJ1-2, with a weak D call TRBD1 (5 bases). Germline-derived CDR1 and CDR2 are LNHNV and YYDKDF (reference sequence). This CDR3 spans 15 amino acids. V was cut by 1 base and J by 2 bases, with 11 bases left in between. The CDR3 DNA follows: TGTGCCACCAGCAGAGGGGGGGTGGACAACTATGGCTACACCTTC. Protein: CATSRGGVDNYGYTF.

The chain couples TRBV7-6 to TRBJ2-7, with D perhaps matching TRBD1 or TRBD2 (5 bases each). CDR1 SGHVS and CDR2 FNYEAQ come from the germline V gene. The V gene lost 7 bases and the J gene lost 2 bases, with 18 bases spanning the gap. This CDR3 contains 15 residues. Here the CDR3 DNA reads TGTGCCAGCACCTCAACCCGGGACGGACCCTACGAGCAGTACTTC. Translation: CASTSTRDGPYEQYF.

This clone came up once. CDR3 loop: CASSLWAGTQYF. The CDR3 nucleotides read TGTGCCAGCAGTTTATGGGCCGGGACCCAGTACTTC. This sequence joins TRBV28 and TRBJ2-5; no reliable D call. This CDR3 is built from 12 residues. Germline CDR1 reads MDHEN; CDR2 reads SYDVKM. Trimming stripped 0 bases from V and 7 bases from J, with 6 bases between.

V and J are TRBV29-1 and TRBJ2-4; D unresolved. Germline-derived CDR1 and CDR2 are SQVTM and ANQGSEA. This CDR3 is 10 amino acids long. Trimming pared 5 bases from V and 6 bases from J, leaving 5 bases between. In nucleotides, the CDR3 is TGCAGCGTTTACGGAAACATTCAGTACTTC. This gives the protein CSVYGNIQYF.

The CDR3, as DNA: TGCGCCAGCAGCCTCGGACTAGCGGGAGAGTACGAGCAGTACTTC. It yields the protein CASSLGLAGEYEQYF. The rearrangement links TRBV4-3 to TRBJ2-7, with 13 bases lining up with TRBD2. The CDR3 covers 15 residues. Unmatched junction bases numbered 4, after V lost 4 bases and J lost 4 bases. The germline V gene has CDR1 LGHNA and CDR2 YSLEER.

The J gene is TRBJ1-1, the V gene TRBV27; perhaps TRBD1 as D (5 bases). Trimming removed 5 bases at V and 6 bases at J, with 16 bases between. Germline CDR1 is MNHEY and CDR2 is SMNVEV (reference sequence). CDR3 length equals 14 residues. CDR3 amino acids: CASSLGIGAAEAFF. The CDR3, as DNA: TGTGCCAGCAGTCTCGGGATCGGGGCCGCTGAAGCTTTCTTT.